The 20 T cell receptor beta chains in this list originate from one sample, sequenced in a study of T-cell reconstitution after alpha-beta-depleted transplantation in children (dated by TCRdb to between 2015 and 2016). The library came from PCR. Instrument used: Illumina HiSeq 2500. Molecular barcoding was employed in the preparation of TCR libraries, with unique molecular identifiers being used to normalize TCRbeta repertoire quantification. The public reads were reprocessed in TCRdb via fastp at Q25 and MiXCR, keeping in-frame beta chains. CDR3 protein duplicates are merged, each entry listing the most common genes and DNA. Recorded for this sample are around 580,000 distinct CDR3 sequences; approximately 22% of them occurred a single time. Of the sample, over 12% falls within the top ten clones. The intended sense of this specimen's treatment or condition label: allogeneic hematopoietic cell transplantation with graft depleted of TCRalphabeta T cells and CD19 B cells.

This specimen consisted of PBMCs, mostly from graft donor cells, obtained 360 days after TCRalphabeta/CD19-depleted stem cell transplant. Receptor source: a boy under two years old who had a stem cell transplant for acute myeloid leukemia, so the T cells may come from the graft donor.

This clonotype occurred a few times. The chain employs TRBV20-1 and TRBJ2-5, with a weak D call TRBD1 (7 bases). The V gene's germline CDR1 is DFQATT and CDR2 SNEGSKA (reference sequence). V lost 7 bases, J lost 7 bases, and 16 bases lay in between. This CDR3 is built from 12 residues. The CDR3 nucleotides are TGCAGTGGGAGGAGGGGGCAGGGGACCCAGTACTTC. Protein product: CSGRRGQGTQYF.

This clonotype was seen repeatedly, ten times or more. The chain couples TRBV12-3 or TRBV12-4 to TRBJ2-7; D remains unclear. The CDR3 is 14 residues long. Trimming left V 1 base short and J 9 bases short, with 16 bases between. The chain's CDR3 is CASSLVGPGIGQYF. In nucleotides, the CDR3 is TGTGCCAGCAGTTTAGTAGGCCCGGGCATTGGGCAGTACTTC.

The V call is TRBV12-3 or TRBV12-4, the J call TRBJ2-7, with D unresolved. The V and J ends lost 5 bases and 2 bases respectively, with 7 bases between them. The CDR3 contains 12 residues. The CDR3 sequence: CASSLTPYEQYF. CDR3 in DNA: TGTGCCAGCAGTCTAACCCCCTACGAGCAGTACTTC.

V gene TRBV7-8 combines with J gene TRBJ2-5; D might be TRBD2 (6 bases). V lost 5 bases, J lost 9 bases, and 19 bases lay in between. Germline V gene lookup returns CDR1 SGHVS and CDR2 FQNEAQ. The CDR3 runs to 14 residues. CDR3 amino acids: CASSTRDAGRPQYF. CDR3 in DNA: TGTGCCAGCAGCACACGGGATGCGGGGAGGCCCCAGTACTTC.

The chain recombines TRBV28 with TRBJ2-2; D gene uncertain. V was clipped by 4 bases and J by 0 bases, with 12 bases between them. The CDR3 has 16 amino acids. Germline V gene data show CDR1 as MDHEN and CDR2 as SYDVKM. The CDR3 loop is CASSSPLTSNTGELFF. The CDR3 DNA sequence: TGTGCCAGCAGTTCCCCTCTGACATCGAACACCGGGGAGCTGTTTTTT.

This clonotype was seen a few times. V is TRBV7-2 and J is TRBJ1-3; TRBD1 agrees at 7 bases. J lost 5 bases, V lost 6 bases, and 7 bases had no gene match. Germline CDR1 is SGHTA and CDR2 is FQGNSA. This CDR3 contains 14 residues. CDR3 amino acids: CASRTTGARNTIYF. CDR3 bases: TGTGCCAGCAGGACCACAGGGGCCCGAAACACCATATATTTT.

J is TRBJ1-6 and V is TRBV7-2; 7 bases align to TRBD1. CDR1 is SGHTA and CDR2 is FQGNSA in the germline V gene. The CDR3 has 13 amino acids. The V and J ends lost 8 bases and 14 bases, in that order; junction bases with no gene match: 12. CDR3 nucleotides: TGTGCCAGCGGGGCGGACAGGCCTTCGGCCCTCCACTTT. Translated: CASGADRPSALHF. Full variable domain (rest looked up from reference TRBV7-2 and TRBJ1-6): GAGVSQSPSNKVTEKGKDVELRCDPISGHTALYWYRQSLGQGLEFLIYFQGNSAPDKSGLPSDRFSAERTGGSVSTLTIQRTQQEDSAVYLCASGADRPSALHFGNGTRLTVT.

The table lists this clonotype with many counts. The chain is built from TRBV6-6 and TRBJ2-1; 8 bases are a match to TRBD2. V lost 5 bases and J lost 1; bases outside the gene matches: 4. CDR3 length: 15 amino acids. Germline V gives CDR1 MNHNY, CDR2 SVGAGI (reference sequence). CDR3 in DNA: TGTGCCAGCAGTATGAGCGGGAGTTCCTACAATGAGCAGTTCTTC. It codes for CASSMSGSSYNEQFF.

This clonotype was seen repeatedly, ten times or more. The chain recombines TRBV5-6 with TRBJ2-1, with a weak D call TRBD2 (5 bases). The germline V gene encodes CDR1 SGHDT and CDR2 YYEEEE. The CDR3 is 15 amino acids. Trimming removed 4 bases from V and 0 bases from J, with 11 bases in between. CDR3 in DNA: TGTGCCAGCAGCCCCCCGGGGAGCTCCTACAATGAGCAGTTCTTC. As protein: CASSPPGSSYNEQFF. The full variable domain, with the rest looked up from reference TRBV5-6 and TRBJ2-1, is DAGVTQSPTHLIKTRGQQVTLRCSPKSGHDTVSWYQQALGQGPQFIFQYYEEEERQRGNFPDRFSGHQFPNYSSELNVNALLLGDSALYLCASSPPGSSYNEQFFGPGTRLTVL.

This clonotype was observed at least ten times. The V and J genes are TRBV3-1 and TRBJ1-2, with unresolved D. The germline V and J ends were trimmed by 2 bases and 3 bases, with 4 bases remaining between them. The germline V gene has CDR1 LGHDT and CDR2 YNNKEL (reference sequence). The CDR3 consists of 12 residues. The DNA of the CDR3 is TGTGCCAGCAGCCAACTCCACTATGGCTACACCTTC. Amino acids: CASSQLHYGYTF.

The rearrangement links TRBV15 to TRBJ2-4; no clear D gene. V was clipped by 0 bases and J by 8 bases, with 8 bases between them. The CDR3 runs 13 residues. Germline V gives CDR1 LNHNV, CDR2 YYDKDF (reference sequence). CDR3 loop: CATSRDLKDIQYF. For the CDR3, the DNA is TGTGCCACCAGCAGAGATCTTAAGGACATTCAGTACTTC.

At least ten counts were recorded for this clonotype. The chain recombines TRBV28 with TRBJ2-3; D not resolved. The CDR3 has 15 amino acids. Trimming left V 1 base short and J 1 base short, with 9 bases between. Germline V gene lookup returns CDR1 MDHEN and CDR2 SYDVKM. The CDR3 protein is CASSLSSSRTDTQYF. The CDR3 DNA follows: TGTGCCAGCAGTTTATCGAGTTCCCGCACAGATACGCAGTATTTT.

This clonotype was seen repeatedly, ten times or more. This chain uses TRBV12-3 or TRBV12-4 with TRBJ2-1; D call uncertain. The CDR3 runs to 15 residues. V was pared by 5 bases and J by 2 bases, with 13 bases between. Here the CDR3 reads CASSPGRAPYNEQFF. The CDR3 bases are TGTGCCAGCAGTCCAGGACGGGCCCCCTACAATGAGCAGTTCTTC.

This clonotype turned up a few times. The J gene is TRBJ2-5, the V gene TRBV7-9; TRBD1 is a possible D gene (7 bases). Deletions cut 5 bases from V and 2 bases from J, with 15 bases between. The CDR3 contains 15 residues. Germline assignment: CDR1 SEHNR and CDR2 FQNEAQ (reference sequence). CDR3 sequence: CASSLPGGLQETQYF. The CDR3, as DNA: TGTGCCAGCAGCCTCCCAGGGGGGTTGCAAGAGACCCAGTACTTC.

This clonotype was counted between two and nine times. The J gene is TRBJ1-1, the V gene TRBV6-5; D is ambiguous. Deletions cut 0 bases from V and 2 bases from J, with 7 bases between. CDR3 length: 14 residues. Per germline, CDR1 MNHEY and CDR2 SVGAGI. CDR3 nucleotides: TGTGCCAGCAGTTACTCGATTAGAAACACTGAAGCTTTCTTT. Amino acids: CASSYSIRNTEAFF.

This clonotype was found many times. The J gene is TRBJ2-7, the V gene TRBV20-1; perhaps D is TRBD1 or TRBD2 (7 bases each). CDR3 size: 13 residues. V dropped 4 bases and J dropped 4 bases, with 14 bases sitting between them. Germline V gives CDR1 DFQATT, CDR2 SNEGSKA (reference sequence). The CDR3 DNA reads TGCAGTGCTAAGACAGGGAGGGGTTACGAGCAGTACTTC. This encodes CSAKTGRGYEQYF.

The J gene is TRBJ2-7, the V gene TRBV20-1; the match to TRBD2 covers 10 bases. The CDR3 totals 14 residues. J lost 4 bases, V lost 6 bases, and 9 bases had no gene match. Germline V gene sequence: CDR1 DFQATT, CDR2 SNEGSKA (reference sequence). CDR3: CSAKIAGGSYEQYF. CDR3 DNA sequence: TGCAGTGCCAAAATAGCGGGGGGATCTTACGAGCAGTACTTC.

This clonotype was seen repeatedly, ten times or more. The chain carries TRBV20-1 and TRBJ2-5; D uncertain. The CDR3 spans 13 residues. Trimming took off 1 base at V and 3 bases at J, with 9 bases between the two ends. Germline CDR1 is DFQATT and CDR2 is SNEGSKA (reference sequence). The CDR3 region has the DNA TGCAGTGCTAGAGTACAGAACAAAGAGACCCAGTACTTC. Amino acids: CSARVQNKETQYF.

This clonotype was seen only a few times. The rearrangement uses TRBV6-1 and TRBJ1-6, with TRBD1 as a possible D gene (5 bases). V was shortened by 8 bases and J by 15 bases, with 11 bases between the two germline ends. The CDR3 has 10 amino acids. Germline V gives CDR1 MNHNS, CDR2 SASEGT. The CDR3 nucleotides read TGTGCCAGCTGGGGAGGGGTCCTCCACTTT. It codes for CASWGGVLHF.

This clonotype was picked up many times. This chain connects TRBV29-1 to TRBJ2-2; 8 positions match TRBD1. Unmatched junction bases numbered 2, after V lost 4 bases and J lost 4 bases. This CDR3 region has 13 residues. Germline CDR1 SQVTM, CDR2 ANQGSEA. The CDR3 loop is CSVGTGSTGELFF. DNA for the CDR3: TGCAGCGTTGGGACAGGGTCCACCGGGGAGCTGTTTTTT.